This TCR beta chain was obtained from a study of shared clonotypes between healthy human individuals. Findings and limits, study-wide: Richness estimates generally favored naive over memory subsets. When naive CD4 clonotypes were compared across a handful of donors, approximately 5% were shared.

Samples underwent the assay at deep level. Profiling relied on immunoSEQ multiplex PCR, and the TCRdb table lists in-frame clones only, not all of them. Of roughly 2 million clones listed, about 94% are singletons. The germline CDR1 and CDR2 sequences are SGHDT and YYEEEE. The length of the CDR3 is 16 residues. V was pared by 2 bases and J by 2 bases, with 16 bases between. A note on this clone: Antigen specificity is unknown.

Partitioning of CD4+ cells yielded a CD45RA+ naive subset and a CD45RA-negative memory subset. This clonotype was obtained from a man aged 18 to 29 in good health. The sequencing sample was made of naive CD4+ T cells sorted from blood. Noted subset: CD45RA+ positively selected. The V call is TRBV5-6, the J call TRBJ2-5, with D unclear. The CDR3 nucleotides read TGTGCCAGCAGCTTCCCTCAAGGGCAGAATCAAGAGACCCAGTACTTC. This encodes CASSFPQGQNQETQYF.